The 19 T cell receptor beta chains presented below share a single source sample, sequenced in a study of cytomegalovirus exposure and HLA in healthy donors. 13 Jbeta primers and 60 Vbeta primers were used for the PCR. Clones were sequenced by immunoSEQ multiplex PCR, and TCRdb holds only the in-frame ones, with some missing. The sample lists some 150,000 clones, approximately 77% occurring once. What was sequenced was PBMCs. Every receptor here comes from a man aged 25-40 years in good health and CMV-seropositive.

The chain joins TRBV5-1 to TRBJ1-3; D gene uncertain. This CDR3 has 15 amino acids. Trimming pared 0 bases from V and 8 bases from J, leaving 15 bases between. Germline V gene data show CDR1 as SGHRS and CDR2 as YFSETQ. CDR3 coding DNA: TGCGCCAGCAGCTTGGACCCCCACGGTCAGGACACCATATATTTT. Protein sequence: CASSLDPHGQDTIYF.

J is TRBJ2-1 and V is TRBV19, with D possibly TRBD2 on 5 matching bases. Germline CDR1 LNHDA, CDR2 SQIVND (reference sequence). The CDR3 spans 13 residues. V gave up 3 bases and J gave up 5 bases, with 8 bases separating them. The CDR3 spells CASSILRDNEQFF. The CDR3 coding sequence is TGTGCCAGTAGTATTCTGCGGGACAATGAGCAGTTCTTC.

V is TRBV14 and J is TRBJ2-3; 8 positions agree with TRBD1. This CDR3 region has 16 residues. The trim removed 0 bases at V and 6 bases at J, leaving 8 bases unmatched. CDR1 and CDR2 (germline): SGHDN, FVKESK. This chain's CDR3 is CASSQDQDRAKDTQYF. In DNA form, the CDR3 reads TGTGCCAGCAGCCAAGACCAGGACAGGGCCAAGGATACGCAGTATTTT.

The chain carries TRBV7-2 and TRBJ2-5; 7 bases map to TRBD2. The CDR3 has 13 residues. Losses at the gene ends were 1 base for V and 7 bases for J; bases not matched to a gene: 3. Germline CDR1 and CDR2: SGHTA and FQGNSA. The CDR3 coding sequence is TGTGCCAGCAGCTTAGGTTGGGGGGGGACCCAGTACTTC. As protein: CASSLGWGGTQYF.

This chain links TRBV9 with TRBJ2-7; TRBD2 agrees at 11 bases. V gave up 0 bases and J gave up 1 base; unmatched junction bases: 9. The CDR3 contains 18 residues. Germline CDR1 and CDR2: SGDLS and YYNGEE. Written as DNA, the CDR3 is TGTGCCAGCAGCGTAGTAACTAGCGGGGGTTCCTCTTCCTACGAGCAGTACTTC. Translated: CASSVVTSGGSSSYEQYF.

There are a few counts of this clone. J is TRBJ1-2 and V is TRBV15; possibly TRBD1 for D (5 bases). The CDR3 extends over 13 amino acids. Trimming removed 4 bases at V and 7 bases at J, with 13 bases between. The germline gives CDR1 LNHNV, CDR2 YYDKDF (reference sequence). DNA for the CDR3: TGTGCCACCAGCATTTCCGGGACTACTGGCTACACCTTC. It specifies CATSISGTTGYTF.

This chain connects TRBV15 to TRBJ1-5; 8 nucleotides align to TRBD1. Germline V gene sequence: CDR1 LNHNV, CDR2 YYDKDF (reference sequence). J gave up 6 bases and V 2 bases, and 9 bases lay outside the gene matches. CDR3 length: 16 amino acids. The CDR3, as DNA: TGTGCCACCAGCAGATCGCTGACAGGGGTAAGTCAGCCCCAGCATTTT. It is translated as CATSRSLTGVSQPQHF.

The chain employs TRBV2 and TRBJ2-3; 12 bases agree with TRBD2. The J segment lost 0 bases and the V segment lost 3 bases, leaving 7 bases of the junction unmatched. CDR1 is SNHLY, CDR2 FYNNEI, per germline. The CDR3 loop spans 18 amino acids. The CDR3 reads CASSDSSGGAGSTDTQYF. Here the CDR3 DNA reads TGTGCCAGCAGTGATTCTAGCGGGGGGGCCGGGAGCACAGATACGCAGTATTTT.

The J gene is TRBJ1-2, the V gene TRBV2; 10 bases map to TRBD1. The germline V gene encodes CDR1 SNHLY and CDR2 FYNNEI. The CDR3 length is 14 residues. The J segment lost 8 bases and the V segment lost 7 bases, leaving 10 bases of the junction unmatched. CDR3 nucleotides: TGTGCCAGCACCGAACTTGGGACAGGGGAAGGCTACACCTTC. Its protein product is CASTELGTGEGYTF.

This chain connects TRBV11-2 to TRBJ1-6; TRBD1 matches at 8 bases. This CDR3 contains 14 residues. The V gene's germline CDR1 is SGHAT and CDR2 FQNNGV. V lost 6 bases to trimming and J lost 9 bases; unmatched junction nucleotides: 7. CDR3 bases: TGTGCCAGCAGGTTGCAGGGGGCCGGTTCACCCCTCCACTTT. This translates into CASRLQGAGSPLHF.

The chain combines TRBV5-1 with TRBJ2-2; 7 bases match TRBD2. Germline trimming cut 4 bases from V and 4 bases from J; bases unmatched to any gene: 4. Germline lookup yields CDR1 SGHRS and CDR2 YFSETQ. There are 14 residues in the CDR3. CDR3 sequence (DNA): TGCGCCAGCAGCGGTGAGCGGGGCACCGGGGAGCTGTTTTTT. Translated, it gives CASSGERGTGELFF.

The rearrangement uses TRBV29-1 and TRBJ1-1, with TRBD1 matching 9 bases. CDR3 size: 15 residues. Germline values: CDR1 SQVTM, CDR2 ANQGSEA. Trimming cost V 7 bases and J 3 bases; bases outside gene matches: 12. CDR3 nucleotide sequence: TGCAGCGCCGCGCCCCAGGGGACAGGGTACACTGAAGCTTTCTTT. Translating gives CSAAPQGTGYTEAFF. The full variable domain, completed using reference TRBV29-1 and TRBJ1-1, is SAVISQKPSRDICQRGTSLTIQCQVDSQVTMMFWYRQQPGQSLTLIATANQGSEATYESGFVIDKFPISRPNLTFSTLTVSNMSPEDSSIYLCSAAPQGTGYTEAFFGQGTRLTVV.

The V gene is TRBV6-6, the J gene TRBJ1-2; D is perhaps TRBD1 (5 bases). Germline CDR1 MNHNY, CDR2 SVGAGI (reference sequence). V gave up 2 bases and J gave up 3 bases, with 13 bases separating them. There are 15 residues in the CDR3. In DNA, the CDR3 is TGTGCCAGCAGTTACCAGCAGGGCCCATACTATGGCTACACCTTC. This encodes CASSYQQGPYYGYTF.

In this sample, this clone turned up a few times. V usage is TRBV6-1 and J usage is TRBJ1-5, with D maybe TRBD1 (6 bases). Trimming left V 6 bases short and J 3 bases short, with 15 bases between. From germline, CDR1 is MNHNS and CDR2 SASEGT. CDR3 size: 15 residues. DNA for the CDR3: TGTGCCAGCAGGGGGACACCGAAGCCCAATCAGCCCCAGCATTTT. It is translated as CASRGTPKPNQPQHF.

This clone has more than one count but fewer than ten. The chain combines TRBV7-6 with TRBJ2-5; possible D gene TRBD2, 6 bases. From germline, CDR1 is SGHVS and CDR2 FNYEAQ. This CDR3 contains 14 residues. Trimming stripped 4 bases from V and 5 bases from J, with 14 bases between. CDR3 residues: CASSSRTRGETQYF. CDR3 nucleotides: TGTGCCAGCAGCTCCCGGACCCGGGGGGAGACCCAGTACTTC.

Notes on this clone: One end of the junction does not line up with germline, which may come from a read error. The genes are TRBV10-3 and TRBJ2-7; possible D gene TRBD1, 6 bases. Germline V gene lookup returns CDR1 ENHRY and CDR2 SYGVKD. The CDR3 sequence is 13 residues long. CDR3 sequence (DNA): TGTGCCATCAGGCAGGAAGGGGGATACGGGCAGTACTTC. Amino acids: CAIRQEGGYGQYF.

This clone was picked up a small number of times. The CDR3 DNA sequence: TGCGCCAGCAGCTCACAGGGTAGCTCCTATAATTCACCCCTCCACTTT. This codes for CASSSQGSSYNSPLHF. The chain employs TRBV5-1 and TRBJ1-6; possible D gene TRBD1, 6 bases. The CDR3 spans 16 residues. Trimming stripped 3 bases from V and 0 bases from J, with 10 bases between. Germline lookup yields CDR1 SGHRS and CDR2 YFSETQ.

This chain links TRBV7-6 with TRBJ2-7, with 9 bases lining up with TRBD1. This CDR3 region has 14 residues. With V trimmed by 3 bases and J by 5 bases, 5 bases remained unmatched. CDR1 is SGHVS and CDR2 is FNYEAQ in the germline V gene. The CDR3 DNA sequence: TGTGCCAGCAGCTTTCCGGGACAGGGCCACGAGCAGTACTTC. It encodes CASSFPGQGHEQYF.

The rearrangement links TRBV9 to TRBJ2-3; 8 bases map to TRBD2. Germline CDR1 and CDR2: SGDLS and YYNGEE. The trim removed 4 bases at V and 3 bases at J, leaving 13 bases unmatched. The CDR3 extends over 17 amino acids. DNA of the CDR3: TGTGCCAGCAGCTCCCTTTTAAGGGGCGGGGGGACAGATACGCAGTATTTT. Its translation: CASSSLLRGGGTDTQYF.